These 32 T cell receptor beta chains were all obtained from the same sample, sequenced in a study of cytomegalovirus exposure and HLA in healthy donors. The study ran its PCR with 60 Vbeta and 13 Jbeta primers. Profiled with immunoSEQ multiplex PCR; TCRdb holds only in-frame clones, not every one. The sample records some 190,000 clones, 65% to 85% being singletons. The specimen was PBMCs. These receptor sequences come from a girl aged 5 to 17 in good health and CMV-seropositive.

V gene TRBV10-3 combines with J gene TRBJ2-3; the match to TRBD1 covers 9 bases. The CDR3 totals 15 residues. The germline V gene encodes CDR1 ENHRY and CDR2 SYGVKD. With 3 bases clipped from V and 2 bases from J, the junction kept 3 bases outside the gene matches. The CDR3 loop is CAISDAQGATDTQYF. CDR3 bases: TGTGCCATCAGTGATGCACAGGGGGCCACAGATACGCAGTATTTT.

Comments on this clone: Other nucleotide sequences from this sample produce the same CDR3. The rearrangement uses TRBV7-2 and TRBJ2-7; the D is unclear. The ends were cut back, 4 bases at V and 0 bases at J, with 4 bases in the middle. Germline CDR1 reads SGHTA; CDR2 reads FQGNSA. This CDR3 is 12 amino acids long. The CDR3 protein is CASSSSSYEQYF. The CDR3 DNA reads as TGTGCCAGCAGCTCGAGCTCCTACGAGCAGTACTTC.

The rearrangement uses TRBV2 and TRBJ2-6, with unresolved D. This CDR3 has 15 amino acids. CDR1 and CDR2 (germline): SNHLY, FYNNEI. V was trimmed by 3 bases and J by 0 bases, leaving 6 bases between them. Here the CDR3 DNA reads TGTGCCAGCAGTGAGTCCCTCTCTGGGGCCAACGTCCTGACTTTC. Amino acid sequence: CASSESLSGANVLTF.

The chain recombines TRBV14 with TRBJ2-7; 9 positions agree with TRBD1. This CDR3 region has 13 residues. Germline loops: CDR1 SGHDN, CDR2 FVKESK. With 4 bases clipped from V and 5 bases from J, the junction kept 3 bases outside the gene matches. CDR3 in DNA: TGTGCCAGCAGCCGACAGGGGGTCCACGAGCAGTACTTC. Translating it yields CASSRQGVHEQYF.

This clone showed up just once. The rearrangement joins TRBV6-5 to TRBJ1-1; possibly TRBD1 for D (5 bases). Germline loops: CDR1 MNHEY, CDR2 SVGAGI. The V gene lost 3 bases and the J gene lost 6 bases, with 8 bases spanning the gap. The CDR3 covers 12 residues. The CDR3 DNA follows: TGTGCCAGCAGTTATCGGGGGGCTGAAGCTTTCTTT. Encoded protein: CASSYRGAEAFF.

The rearrangement uses TRBV6-1 and TRBJ2-4; D is undetermined. The CDR3 spans 14 residues. The V end was cut by 4 bases, the J end by 0 bases, with 7 bases between. Germline V gene sequence: CDR1 MNHNS, CDR2 SASEGT. This chain's CDR3 is CASSVEEAKNIQYF. The CDR3 region has the DNA TGTGCCAGCAGTGTCGAGGAAGCCAAAAACATTCAGTACTTC.

The gene calls are TRBV25-1 and TRBJ2-1; 8 nucleotides match TRBD2. Trimming removed 0 bases from V and 2 bases from J; junction bases left unmatched: 3. Germline loops: CDR1 MGHDK, CDR2 SYGVNS. CDR3 size: 16 residues. CDR3 sequence: CASSEYRGRPYNEQFF. The CDR3 nucleotides are TGTGCCAGCAGTGAATACCGCGGGAGGCCCTACAATGAGCAGTTCTTC.

The CDR3 DNA sequence: TGTGCCAGCAGTAATGGACAGGGCGGCGAGCAGTACTTC. This translates into CASSNGQGGEQYF. The V gene is TRBV27, the J gene TRBJ2-7; 8 bases align to TRBD1. The germline CDR1 and CDR2 sequences are MNHEY and SMNVEV (reference sequence). Trimming took 5 bases from V and 6 from J; bases not matched to a gene: 6. The CDR3 extends over 13 amino acids.

This chain uses TRBV5-6 with TRBJ2-1, with 7 positions matching TRBD2. Germline assignment: CDR1 SGHDT and CDR2 YYEEEE. Germline trimming cut 0 bases from V and 8 bases from J; bases unmatched to any gene: 2. This CDR3 is 13 amino acids long. The CDR3 DNA reads as TGTGCCAGCAGCTTGGTGGCGGGGGATGAGCAGTTCTTC. Translated, it gives CASSLVAGDEQFF.

This clone was recorded only once. The chain has TRBV4-1 and TRBJ2-6; weak D call: TRBD1 (6 bases). The CDR3 sequence is 15 residues long. CDR1 and CDR2 from the germline V gene are MGHRA and YSYEKL. Trimming removed 8 bases from V and 1 base from J, with 12 bases in between. This chain's CDR3 is CASQTGPSGANVLTF. In DNA form, the CDR3 reads TGCGCCAGCCAAACAGGGCCGTCTGGGGCCAACGTCCTGACTTTC.

The rearrangement links TRBV25-1 to TRBJ1-2, with D maybe TRBD1 (6 bases). The CDR3 spans 11 residues. Germline V lookup: CDR1 MGHDK, CDR2 SYGVNS. Trimming shortened V by 9 bases and J by 6 bases, and 11 bases separated the two germline ends. CDR3 DNA sequence: TGTGCCAGTGGGGAGGGGGATGGCTACACCTTC. It specifies CASGEGDGYTF.

The rearrangement joins TRBV2 to TRBJ1-2, with 9 bases aligning to TRBD1. CDR1 and CDR2 from the germline V gene are SNHLY and FYNNEI. J lost 5 bases, V lost 8 bases, and 3 bases had no gene match. CDR3 length: 12 residues. The CDR3, as DNA: TGTGCCAGCGGGGACAGGGCTTATGGCTACACCTTC. Amino acids: CASGDRAYGYTF.

The chain recombines TRBV27 with TRBJ1-2; D not certain. Germline values: CDR1 MNHEY, CDR2 SMNVEV (reference sequence). Trimming pared 2 bases from V and 2 bases from J, leaving 6 bases between. This CDR3 is 13 amino acids long. The CDR3 DNA follows: TGTGCCAGCAGTTTAGCCGGGAACTATGGCTACACCTTC. Translation gives CASSLAGNYGYTF.

This clone was observed a few times. The chain employs TRBV18 and TRBJ2-1, with 7 bases aligning to TRBD2. Germline V gene data show CDR1 as KGHSH and CDR2 as LQKENI. Trimming at V came to 2 bases and at J to 2 bases, leaving 3 bases not matched to a gene. The CDR3 length is 15 residues. CDR3 protein: CASSPAGEPYNEQFF. CDR3 DNA sequence: TGTGCCAGCTCACCAGCGGGGGAACCCTACAATGAGCAGTTCTTC.

The chain carries TRBV7-8 and TRBJ2-1, with 14 bases matching TRBD2. V lost 5 bases, J lost 4 bases, and 16 bases stayed unmatched. The CDR3 totals 20 residues. Germline V gene sequence: CDR1 SGHVS, CDR2 FQNEAQ. The CDR3 DNA sequence: TGTGCCAGCAGCACTTTCGGGACTAGCGGGAGAAAGGGAGGGTACAATGAGCAGTTCTTC. This translates into CASSTFGTSGRKGGYNEQFF.

This sequence joins TRBV19 and TRBJ1-4; perhaps TRBD1 as D (5 bases). The CDR3 is 18 residues long. Trimming pared 5 bases from V and 0 bases from J, leaving 19 bases between. Germline V gives CDR1 LNHDA, CDR2 SQIVND (reference sequence). DNA of the CDR3: TGTGCCAGTAGTTTCGTTTTCAGGGTTTGGCCAACTAATGAAAAACTGTTTTTT. Its translation is CASSFVFRVWPTNEKLFF.

The chain combines TRBV7-9 with TRBJ2-3; TRBD2 agrees at 7 bases. This CDR3 is 12 amino acids long. J gave up 6 bases and V 6 bases, and 3 bases lay outside the gene matches. Germline-derived CDR1 and CDR2 are SEHNR and FQNEAQ (reference sequence). This CDR3 is CASRSGGDTQYF. The CDR3, as DNA: TGTGCCAGCAGATCCGGGGGGGATACGCAGTATTTT. Full variable domain (remainder filled in from reference TRBV7-9 and TRBJ2-3): DTGVSQNPRHKITKRGQNVTFRCDPISEHNRLYWYRQTLGQGPEFLTYFQNEAQLEKSRLLSDRFSAERPKGSFSTLEIQRTEQGDSAMYLCASRSGGDTQYFGPGTRLTVL.

The chain links TRBV6-6 to TRBJ1-1; D gene uncertain. The CDR3 runs to 13 residues. V was clipped by 6 bases and J by 2 bases, with 10 bases between them. Germline values: CDR1 MNHNY, CDR2 SVGAGI (reference sequence). This CDR3 is CASSLSPNTEAFF. As DNA, the CDR3 is TGTGCCAGCAGCCTTTCTCCCAACACTGAAGCTTTCTTT.

V and J are TRBV7-2 and TRBJ2-3; 9 bases are shared with TRBD2. CDR3 size: 18 residues. V shed 2 bases and J 6 bases; nucleotides not matched to a gene: 15. Per the germline V gene, CDR1 is SGHTA and CDR2 is FQGNSA. The CDR3 spells CASSLFSGRGRAADTQYF. DNA of the CDR3: TGTGCCAGCAGCTTATTTTCAGGCCGCGGGAGGGCCGCGGATACGCAGTATTTT.

J is TRBJ2-2 and V is TRBV7-9; 14 bases match TRBD2. The CDR3 has 17 residues. The trim removed 8 bases at V and 2 bases at J, leaving 7 bases unmatched. Germline CDR1 is SEHNR and CDR2 is FQNEAQ (reference sequence). The CDR3 region is CASFWGTSGRNTGELFF. DNA for the CDR3: TGTGCCAGCTTCTGGGGGACTAGCGGGAGAAACACCGGGGAGCTGTTTTTT.

The CDR3 spells CASSPLAGSSGEKLFF. CDR3 DNA sequence: TGCGCCAGCAGCCCGCTTGCGGGCTCCAGCGGGGAAAAACTGTTTTTT. This sequence joins TRBV5-1 and TRBJ1-4; D remains ambiguous. The CDR3 has 16 amino acids. Trimming cost V 4 bases and J 8 bases, with 21 bases left between them. Germline V gives CDR1 SGHRS, CDR2 YFSETQ.

V and J are TRBV7-3 and TRBJ1-1; the D gene is possibly TRBD1 (6 bases). This CDR3 contains 13 residues. Trimming stripped 5 bases from V and 1 base from J, with 8 bases between. Germline V gene data show CDR1 as SGHTA and CDR2 as FQGTGA. The CDR3 nucleotides read TGTGCCAGCAGCCTCAGGGGGAACACTGAAGCTTTCTTT. Amino acids: CASSLRGNTEAFF.

V is TRBV4-3 and J is TRBJ2-7; 11 bases are shared with TRBD1. The germline V gene has CDR1 LGHNA and CDR2 YSLEER. V trimming: 0 bases; J trimming: 1 base; junction bases outside the gene matches: 8. This CDR3 spans 18 amino acids. The CDR3 reads CASSQDFSGTGGSYEQYF. CDR3 DNA: TGCGCCAGCAGCCAAGATTTTTCCGGGACAGGGGGATCCTACGAGCAGTACTTC.

The rearrangement uses TRBV5-6 and TRBJ1-4; D may be TRBD1 (5 bases). Germline V gene lookup returns CDR1 SGHDT and CDR2 YYEEEE. The CDR3 is made up of 18 amino acids. Trimming took 5 bases from V and 6 from J, leaving 26 bases between them. Here the CDR3 DNA reads TGTGCCAGCAGATATCTTACAGGCTTACGGGGGTTTGATGAAAAACTGTTTTTT. Translation: CASRYLTGLRGFDEKLFF.

V is TRBV14 and J is TRBJ1-4; D call uncertain. The CDR3 has 12 amino acids. CDR1 SGHDN and CDR2 FVKESK come from the germline V gene. The V end lost 5 bases, the J end lost 8 bases, and 9 bases lay between the germline ends. CDR3 nucleotide sequence: TGTGCCAGCAGCAACGGGAGGGAAAAACTGTTTTTT. Translation: CASSNGREKLFF.

The chain couples TRBV10-3 to TRBJ1-4; D perhaps matches TRBD1 (5 bases). V lost 6 bases and J lost 6, with 14 bases in between. Germline lookup yields CDR1 ENHRY and CDR2 SYGVKD. The CDR3 spans 14 residues. This CDR3 is CAIRPGRGDEKLFF. The CDR3 nucleotides are TGTGCCATCAGACCAGGGCGGGGAGATGAAAAACTGTTTTTT.

The J gene is TRBJ2-7, the V gene TRBV6-6; D is unclear. V was shortened by 2 bases and J by 6 bases, with 5 bases between the two germline ends. The CDR3 consists of 11 residues. Germline loops: CDR1 MNHNY, CDR2 SVGAGI (reference sequence). CDR3 bases: TGTGCCAGCAGTTACGCCGGCGAGCAGTACTTC. This sequence encodes CASSYAGEQYF.

Written as DNA, the CDR3 is TGTGCCAGCAGTGACGGGTGGGCTGAAGCTTTCTTT. This translates into CASSDGWAEAFF. This chain uses TRBV6-1 with TRBJ1-1; D unclear. Germline-derived CDR1 and CDR2 are MNHNS and SASEGT. The CDR3 spans 12 residues. V lost 3 bases and J lost 6, with 8 bases in between.

The rearrangement links TRBV4-1 to TRBJ2-5; D is uncertain. V was cut by 4 bases and J by 2 bases, with 8 bases left in between. Germline CDR1 is MGHRA and CDR2 is YSYEKL. The CDR3 is made up of 13 amino acids. CDR3 region: CASSRVHQETQYF. CDR3 DNA sequence: TGCGCCAGCAGCCGCGTCCATCAAGAGACCCAGTACTTC.

This chain connects TRBV4-3 to TRBJ2-3; no clear D. V lost 0 bases to trimming and J lost 3 bases, with 7 bases between them. The CDR3 runs to 14 residues. The germline gives CDR1 LGHNA, CDR2 YSLEER. CDR3 residues: CASSQDLETDTQYF. CDR3 in DNA: TGCGCCAGCAGCCAAGATCTAGAAACAGATACGCAGTATTTT.

The CDR3 DNA follows: TGTGCCAGCAGTAGAGAGGTCTCCTACGAGCAGTACTTC. It specifies CASSREVSYEQYF. The chain carries TRBV4-2 and TRBJ2-7; D is unclear. The CDR3 runs 13 residues. Germline CDR1 LGHNA, CDR2 YNFKEQ. Trimming stripped 6 bases from V and 0 bases from J, with 9 bases between.

The CDR3 is CASSALGQGNQPQHF. The DNA of the CDR3 is TGTGCCAGCAGCGCCCTTGGACAGGGGAATCAGCCCCAGCATTTT. This chain connects TRBV6-6 to TRBJ1-5; 9 bases map to TRBD1. The CDR3 has 15 residues. Losses at the gene ends were 6 bases for V and 4 bases for J; bases not matched to a gene: 7. Germline values: CDR1 MNHNY, CDR2 SVGAGI (reference sequence).